This T cell receptor (beta chain) was retrieved from a study of shared clonotypes between healthy human individuals. As concerns this clone: The target antigen is unknown.

With 5 bases removed from V and 9 bases from J, the gap between germline ends came to 8 bases. Germline V lookup: CDR1 MNHNY, CDR2 SVGAGI (reference sequence). This CDR3 has 11 residues. CD45RA-negative memory and CD45RA+ naive subsets were split from the CD4+ cells. General study findings and limits: The four-donor shared clonotypes exceeded non-shared clonotypes in generation probability, with non-shared ones scoring lower. Only blood was sampled, and tissue TCR repertoires likely differ from blood ones.

The method was immunoSEQ multiplex PCR; TCRdb's version includes in-frame clones alone and lacks a portion of them. Among about 2 million clones listed, around 95% were seen once. V gene TRBV6-6 combines with J gene TRBJ2-1; the D is unclear. The material sequenced was naive CD4+ T cells sorted from blood. Noted subset: CD45RA+ positively selected. This TCR came from a man between 18 and 35 years old in good health. The CDR3 nucleotides read TGTGCCAGCAGTCACTTCGGTGAGCAGTTCTTC. The encoded protein is CASSHFGEQFF.